This TCR beta chain was found in a study of CD8 T cells in Susac syndrome (dated by TCRdb to between 2019 and 2020). About the investigation overall: Repertoire sequencing was used to test whether CD8+ T cell activation and differentiation in Susac syndrome was antigen driven. What the authors observed across the whole study: The number of individuals in the TCR sequencing and HLA analysis was recognized as being relatively small.

On this clonotype itself: Its antigen is unknown. Per-nucleotide qualities are absent, and no much larger clonotype sits a single base away.

Peripheral blood CD8+ and CD4+ T cells from healthy donors, Susac syndrome patients and multiple sclerosis patients were profiled using high-throughput TCR beta sequencing. Multiple sclerosis controls were treatment-naive patients with stable or active relapsing-remitting disease fulfilling revised McDonald criteria. Bulk CD8+ and CD4+ T cells were purified by magnetic negative isolation, whereas CD8+ TEMRA cells were enriched by FACS. Blood was drawn into EDTA tubes, processed within 24 hours, and PBMCs were isolated by density gradient centrifugation. PBMCs intended for TCR sequencing were cryopreserved in liquid nitrogen and were subsequently thawed in a 37 degrees C water bath. Purity of sorted or isolated CD4+, CD8+ and CD8+ TEMRA cells was at least 90%. Reading from cysteine to phenylalanine, the CDR3 counts 16 amino acids. CDR3 DNA is the only sequence kept; it has 48 bases, read in frame from the first base. Relative to germline, V is missing 5 bases and J is missing 1 base, with 7 bases of the junction outside any gene match. In the germline V gene, CDR1 corresponds to SGHAT and CDR2 to FQNNGV.

RNA was extracted with the RNeasy kit and about 0.5 to 1 ug was reverse transcribed using random hexamers. The immunoSEQ multiplex PCR assay, covering 54 Vbeta and 13 Jbeta segments, was used to amplify TCR beta CDR3 regions. PCR amplification bias was corrected using a synthetic template baseline for primer optimization and computational correction. The study's processing was this. Only productive sequences were kept, with reads annotated to V, D and J genes according to IMGT and analyzed in immunoSEQ Analyzer. Clonality was calculated as one minus the Shannon entropy normalized by log2 of the number of productive unique sequences. For each patient and control, public and private clones were evaluated within the 100 most prevalent clones. Clones were defined as Susac-specific when absent from the healthy and MS cohorts, from some 1,100 published viral clones and from other ImmuneACCESS disease sequences. TCRdb itself trimmed the public reads at Q25 with fastp, ran MiXCR and retained productive beta chains. Every entry covers one CDR3 protein and lists the most common genes and DNA from its rows. These V and J calls originate from TCRdb's pipeline instead of the authors' own analysis. In this sample the table shows 250,000 to 350,000 distinct CDR3 sequences, under 95% of which occur a single time. The top ten clonotypes cover over 0.05% of the sample.

The V and J genes are TRBV11-2 and TRBJ2-5, with TRBD1 identical over 10 junction bases. Sequences were obtained from CD4+ T cells from PBMCs. This receptor was obtained from a human donor with multiple sclerosis. The CDR3 reads as follows: CASSARTGGFQETQYF. The DNA sequence is TGTGCCAGCAGCGCCCGGACAGGGGGATTCCAAGAGACCCAGTACTTC.